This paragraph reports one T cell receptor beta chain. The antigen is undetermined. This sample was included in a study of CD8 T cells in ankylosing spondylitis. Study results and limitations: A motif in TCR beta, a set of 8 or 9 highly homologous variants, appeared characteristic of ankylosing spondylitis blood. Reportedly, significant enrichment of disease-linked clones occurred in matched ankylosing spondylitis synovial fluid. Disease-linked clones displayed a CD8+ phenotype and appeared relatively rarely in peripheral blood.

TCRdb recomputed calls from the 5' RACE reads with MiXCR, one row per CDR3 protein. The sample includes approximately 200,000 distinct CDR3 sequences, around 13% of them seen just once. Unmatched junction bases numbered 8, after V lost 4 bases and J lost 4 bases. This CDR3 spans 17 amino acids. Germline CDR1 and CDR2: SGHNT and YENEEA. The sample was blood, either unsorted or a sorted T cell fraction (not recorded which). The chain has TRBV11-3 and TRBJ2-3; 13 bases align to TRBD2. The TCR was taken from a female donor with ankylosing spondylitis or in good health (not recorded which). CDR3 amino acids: CASSSPATSGRSDTQYF. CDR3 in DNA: TGTGCCAGCAGCTCACCCGCGACTAGCGGGAGGTCAGATACGCAGTATTTT.